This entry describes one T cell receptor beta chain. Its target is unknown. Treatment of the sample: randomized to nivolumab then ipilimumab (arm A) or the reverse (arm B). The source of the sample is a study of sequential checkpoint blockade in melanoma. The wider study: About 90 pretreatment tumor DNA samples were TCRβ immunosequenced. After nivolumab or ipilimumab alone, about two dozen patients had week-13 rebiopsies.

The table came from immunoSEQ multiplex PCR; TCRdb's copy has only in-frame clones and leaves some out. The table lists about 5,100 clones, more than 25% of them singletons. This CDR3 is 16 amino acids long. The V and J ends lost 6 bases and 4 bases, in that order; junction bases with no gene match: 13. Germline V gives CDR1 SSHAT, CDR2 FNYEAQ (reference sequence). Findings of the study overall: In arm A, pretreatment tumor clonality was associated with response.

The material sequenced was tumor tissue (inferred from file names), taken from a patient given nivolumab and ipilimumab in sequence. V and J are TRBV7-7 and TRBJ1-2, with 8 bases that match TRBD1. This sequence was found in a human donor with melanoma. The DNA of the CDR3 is TGTGCCAGCAGTCTGATCAGGGGGCCAGGGAGCTATGGCTACACCTTC. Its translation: CASSLIRGPGSYGYTF.